This T cell receptor (beta chain) was profiled in a study of somatic mutations in cytotoxic T cells in rheumatoid arthritis. Regarding the study as a whole: TRBV07 appeared slightly underrepresented in the rheumatoid arthritis patients. That finding was not adjusted to account for multiple comparisons.

Positive magnetic bead selection isolated CD4+ and CD8+ cells, and flow cytometry checked purity. The protocol was immunoSEQ multiplex PCR, while the TCRdb copy is restricted to in-frame clones and leaves out a portion. The sample carries fewer than 12,000 clones, roughly 68% recorded once. About this clone itself: Its target is not known.

Trimming took 6 bases from V and 0 from J, leaving 17 bases between them. The CDR3 has 17 amino acids. The V gene's germline CDR1 is MDHEN and CDR2 SYDVKM. The chain recombines TRBV28 with TRBJ1-4, with a weak D call TRBD1 (5 bases). The sequenced material came from CD8+ T cells sorted from blood. The source is a man aged 55 to 70 in good health. The CDR3 region has the DNA TGTGCCAGCAGCTTCGCCCCGCAGGGACCAACTAATGAAAAACTGTTTTTT. It is translated as CASSFAPQGPTNEKLFF.